Included here is one TCR beta chain sequence, with context. The antigen remains unidentified. Data came from immunoSEQ multiplex PCR; TCRdb stores just in-frame clones and leaves some out. The sample has some 110,000 clones, 85% to 95% seen once. CDR1 MGHRA and CDR2 YSYEKL come from the germline V gene. The CDR3 runs 15 residues. V dropped 4 bases and J dropped 11 bases, with 20 bases sitting between them. This entry belongs to a study of graft-versus-host responses after intestinal transplantation. Study-wide background: All recipients were given anti-thymocyte globulin induction, and tacrolimus and steroids were then administered for 2 to 4 years.

Broader study findings: Some GvH clones were seen earlier in gut or blood, suggesting intestinal origin.

The receptor was isolated from a human donor who was the organ donor for an intestinal transplant. V usage is TRBV4-1 and J usage is TRBJ2-2, with D possibly matching TRBD2 (6 bases). The sample in question was unstimulated CD4+ T cells sorted from spleen or lymph node cells, obtained before transplant. CDR3 region: CASSRVEEGRIELFF. CDR3 in DNA: TGCGCCAGCAGCCGAGTGGAGGAGGGTCGTATAGAGCTGTTTTTT.